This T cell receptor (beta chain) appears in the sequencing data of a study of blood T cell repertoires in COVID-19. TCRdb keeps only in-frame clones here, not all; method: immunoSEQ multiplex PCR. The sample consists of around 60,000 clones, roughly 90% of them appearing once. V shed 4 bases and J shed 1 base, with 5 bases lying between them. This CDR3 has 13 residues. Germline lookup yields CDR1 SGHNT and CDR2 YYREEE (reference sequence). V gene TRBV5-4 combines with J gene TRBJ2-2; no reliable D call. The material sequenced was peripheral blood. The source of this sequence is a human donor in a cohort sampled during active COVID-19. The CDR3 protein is CASSPGNTGELFF. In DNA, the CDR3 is TGTGCCAGCAGCCCCGGGAACACCGGGGAGCTGTTTTTT.